This record looks at one TCR beta chain sequence and its context. This record comes from a study of blood T cell repertoires in COVID-19. Original data processing: Amplification of reference gene primers was used by the study to estimate nucleated cell counts. Clones were read by immunoSEQ multiplex PCR, and TCRdb kept only the in-frame ones, dropping some. V and J calls and clone size follow that table, whereas D and trimming were derived from the DNA. This table has roughly 230,000 clones, around 80% appearing once. Sequencing used peripheral blood. This TCR derives from a man aged 40-49 years with acute or convalescent COVID-19.

Here the CDR3 reads CASSLADRGRATQYF. CDR3 in DNA: TGCGCCAGCAGCTTGGCCGATCGAGGGCGCGCGACCCAGTACTTC. V is TRBV5-1 and J is TRBJ2-5; possibly TRBD2 for D (5 bases). The ends were cut back, 0 bases at V and 7 bases at J, with 16 bases in the middle. The CDR3 consists of 15 residues. CDR1 and CDR2 (germline): SGHRS, YFSETQ.